The next 27 T cell receptor beta chains were all read from a single sample in a study of OX40 agonist ivuxolimab in advanced cancers. Libraries came from the immunoSEQ multiplex PCR assay. Not all clones reach the TCRdb copy of this immuneACCESS table, which keeps in-frame sequences only. Checked studies attribute under half of the gap to unresolved V genes and leave the rest unexplained. The table for this sample lists approximately 68,000 clones; about 91% of them were counted only once. The ten largest make up around 1.1% of the sample. This sample comprised CD4+ or CD8+ T cells sorted from blood, obtained in a trial of the OX40 agonist ivuxolimab. Receptors originate from an adult with an advanced solid tumor such as melanoma, head and neck, liver or kidney cancer.

V is TRBV11-2 and J is TRBJ2-7; D call uncertain. CDR1 and CDR2 from the germline V gene are SGHAT and FQNNGV. With 0 bases removed from V and 6 bases from J, the gap between germline ends came to 3 bases. The CDR3 is made up of 11 amino acids. The CDR3 region is CASSLEVEQYF. DNA for the CDR3: TGTGCCAGCAGCTTAGAGGTCGAGCAGTACTTC.

J is TRBJ2-3 and V is TRBV9; TRBD2 matches at 8 bases. Germline V gene lookup returns CDR1 SGDLS and CDR2 YYNGEE. The CDR3 totals 15 residues. With 0 bases clipped from V and 8 bases from J, the junction kept 8 bases outside the gene matches. CDR3 in amino acids: CASSVAETSVSTQYF. The CDR3 nucleotides are TGTGCCAGCAGCGTAGCCGAGACTAGCGTTTCTACGCAGTATTTT.

This chain joins TRBV2 and TRBJ1-4, with 12 nucleotides matching TRBD1. This CDR3 has 15 amino acids. The V gene end was trimmed by 6 bases and the J gene end by 8 bases; junction bases not matched to a gene: 7. CDR1 is SNHLY and CDR2 is FYNNEI in the germline V gene. The CDR3 region has the DNA TGTGCCAGCAGCGAGGGACAGGGGGCCGGCGAAAAACTGTTTTTT. Encoded protein: CASSEGQGAGEKLFF.

This chain uses TRBV19 with TRBJ2-7; the D gene is possibly TRBD1 (5 bases). This CDR3 is 15 amino acids long. Germline CDR1 LNHDA, CDR2 SQIVND (reference sequence). V was trimmed by 5 bases and J by 3 bases, leaving 17 bases between them. CDR3 in DNA: TGTGCCAGTAGTCCCTCCGGACACGGGCTCTACGAGCAGTACTTC. Translating it yields CASSPSGHGLYEQYF.

This sequence joins TRBV29-1 and TRBJ1-1; D is undetermined. V was pared by 7 bases and J by 4 bases, with 13 bases between. Germline CDR1 SQVTM, CDR2 ANQGSEA. CDR3 length: 12 amino acids. The CDR3: CSAGSAGTEAFF. In DNA form, the CDR3 reads TGCAGCGCCGGAAGTGCGGGCACTGAAGCTTTCTTT. Looking up the rest from reference TRBV29-1 and TRBJ1-1 gives the full variable domain: SAVISQKPSRDICQRGTSLTIQCQVDSQVTMMFWYRQQPGQSLTLIATANQGSEATYESGFVIDKFPISRPNLTFSTLTVSNMSPEDSSIYLCSAGSAGTEAFFGQGTRLTVV.

A few counts support this clone. J is TRBJ2-2 and V is TRBV19; unclear D gene. The germline V and J ends were trimmed by 4 bases and 4 bases, with 7 bases remaining between them. Germline V gene lookup returns CDR1 LNHDA and CDR2 SQIVND (reference sequence). The CDR3 consists of 13 residues. The CDR3 DNA sequence: TGTGCCAGTAGTACGAGCGTCACCGGGGAGCTGTTTTTT. This sequence encodes CASSTSVTGELFF.

The chain joins TRBV19 to TRBJ2-7; D is possibly TRBD1 or TRBD2 (5 bases each). The CDR3 loop spans 16 amino acids. The V gene lost 4 bases and the J gene lost 1 base, with 17 bases spanning the gap. Germline CDR1 is LNHDA and CDR2 is SQIVND (reference sequence). Here the CDR3 reads CASSTPDRGASYEQYF. The CDR3 DNA sequence: TGTGCCAGTAGTACCCCCGACCGAGGGGCATCCTACGAGCAGTACTTC.

This chain connects TRBV30 to TRBJ2-7; 11 bases match TRBD1. The CDR3 is 14 residues long. Germline loops: CDR1 GTSNPN, CDR2 SVGIG (reference sequence). Trimming at V came to 8 bases and at J to 3 bases, leaving 9 bases not matched to a gene. This CDR3 is CAGAGTGGSYEQYF. The CDR3 DNA follows: TGTGCCGGGGCCGGGACAGGGGGAAGCTACGAGCAGTACTTC.

The chain recombines TRBV6-4 with TRBJ2-1, with 14 bases identical to TRBD2. V lost 6 bases, J lost 10 bases, and 5 bases stayed unmatched. The germline V gene has CDR1 MRHNA and CDR2 SNTAGT. The CDR3 consists of 14 residues. In DNA, the CDR3 is TGTGCCAGCAGAATTGGGACTAGCGGGAGCGAGCAGTTCTTC. It translates to CASRIGTSGSEQFF.

This clone was observed a few times. This chain links TRBV30 with TRBJ1-1; D is uncertain. Per germline, CDR1 GTSNPN and CDR2 SVGIG (reference sequence). Trimming took 7 bases from V and 0 from J, leaving 18 bases between them. This CDR3 has 15 amino acids. DNA for the CDR3: TGTGCCTTCCTGGACGTGATGAGACTGAACACTGAAGCTTTCTTT. Its translation: CAFLDVMRLNTEAFF.

The chain is built from TRBV5-6 and TRBJ1-1; weak D call: TRBD1 (6 bases). Trimming stripped 5 bases from V and 1 base from J, with 12 bases between. Germline V CDR1 and CDR2: SGHDT, YYEEEE. The CDR3 sequence is 14 residues long. CDR3: CASRYWGQNTEAFF. The CDR3 DNA sequence: TGTGCCAGCAGATACTGGGGACAGAACACTGAAGCTTTCTTT.

This chain connects TRBV2 to TRBJ1-1; the D gene is possibly TRBD1 (6 bases). V shed 5 bases and J shed 1 base, with 11 bases lying between them. CDR1 and CDR2 from the germline V gene are SNHLY and FYNNEI. The CDR3 spans 14 residues. CDR3 sequence (DNA): TGTGCCAGCAGTCCCAGGGGAGGGAACACTGAAGCTTTCTTT. Translated, it gives CASSPRGGNTEAFF.

Worth noting for this clone: The junction and the germline gene differ at one end; a read error may be behind it. The V call is TRBV6-5, the J call TRBJ2-6, with D perhaps being TRBD1 or TRBD2 (5 bases each). The CDR3 consists of 15 residues. Germline V CDR1 and CDR2: MNHEY, SVGAGI. The CDR3 DNA sequence: TGTGCCAGCAGCTACTTGGGGGTTGGGGCCAACGTCCTGACTTTC. Translating gives CASSYLGVGANVLTF.

In this sample, this clone turned up once. The chain recombines TRBV7-2 with TRBJ2-7, with D perhaps matching TRBD1 (6 bases). Trimming took 3 bases from V and 4 from J, leaving 10 bases between them. Germline lookup yields CDR1 SGHTA and CDR2 FQGNSA. The CDR3 length is 13 residues. The CDR3 reads CASSFPRGYEQYF. The CDR3, as DNA: TGTGCCAGCAGCTTCCCCAGGGGATACGAGCAGTACTTC. The variable domain in full, completed from reference TRBV7-2 and TRBJ2-7, reads GAGVSQSPSNKVTEKGKDVELRCDPISGHTALYWYRQSLGQGLEFLIYFQGNSAPDKSGLPSDRFSAERTGGSVSTLTIQRTQQEDSAVYLCASSFPRGYEQYFGPGTRLTVT.

The rearrangement uses TRBV10-3 and TRBJ2-5; D may correspond to TRBD1 or TRBD2 (5 bases each). The CDR3 is 18 residues long. The ends were cut back, 5 bases at V and 7 bases at J, with 29 bases in the middle. Germline V gene sequence: CDR1 ENHRY, CDR2 SYGVKD. CDR3: CAISSESPREGLGATQYF. The CDR3 DNA reads TGTGCCATCAGTTCCGAGAGCCCGCGAGAGGGCCTCGGGGCGACCCAGTACTTC.

This chain connects TRBV19 to TRBJ2-7; possibly TRBD2 for D (5 bases). The CDR3 covers 13 residues. Between the trimmed V and J ends, which lost 3 bases and 4 bases, there was a span of 10 bases. CDR1 is LNHDA, CDR2 SQIVND, per germline (reference sequence). As DNA, the CDR3 is TGTGCCAGTAGTATTGCAGCGGATTACGAGCAGTACTTC. Translated: CASSIAADYEQYF.

The chain employs TRBV6-7 and TRBJ1-1; D remains unclear. TRBV6-7 carries the ORF label, with uncertain function. V was trimmed by 7 bases and J by 3 bases, leaving 21 bases between them. This CDR3 region has 16 residues. For the CDR3, the DNA is TGTGCCAGCATCTCAAGTCTAGGACCCAAGGACACTGAAGCTTTCTTT. Amino acid sequence: CASISSLGPKDTEAFF.

This rearrangement joins TRBV20-1 to TRBJ1-2; the D is unclear. CDR1 is DFQATT and CDR2 is SNEGSKA in the germline V gene (reference sequence). Trimming shortened V by 2 bases and J by 8 bases, and 9 bases separated the two germline ends. The CDR3 is made up of 11 amino acids. The CDR3 DNA reads TGCAGTGCTAGACCTCGCGGGGGCTACACCTTC. Residues: CSARPRGGYTF.

This clone was seen a few times. The V and J genes are TRBV6-1 and TRBJ1-2; no definite D call. The germline CDR1 and CDR2 sequences are MNHNS and SASEGT. The CDR3 runs to 14 residues. Between the trimmed V and J ends, which lost 0 bases and 4 bases, there was a span of 9 bases. The CDR3 protein is CASSEAPVGYGYTF. The CDR3 region has the DNA TGTGCCAGCAGTGAAGCCCCCGTGGGCTATGGCTACACCTTC.

The V and J genes are TRBV27 and TRBJ2-7; D unclear. V lost 2 bases, J lost 2 bases, and 10 bases lay in between. The CDR3 has 14 amino acids. The germline CDR1 and CDR2 sequences are MNHEY and SMNVEV (reference sequence). This CDR3 is CASSLKGKTYEQYF. The CDR3 nucleotides read TGTGCCAGCAGTTTAAAGGGTAAGACCTACGAGCAGTACTTC.

The chain employs TRBV30 and TRBJ1-5; 9 bases map to TRBD1. The germline gives CDR1 GTSNPN, CDR2 SVGIG (reference sequence). This CDR3 comprises 16 residues. V was pared by 3 bases and J by 6 bases, with 12 bases of the junction left unmatched. CDR3: CAWSRFGQGKGQPQHF. Here the CDR3 DNA reads TGTGCCTGGAGCCGCTTCGGACAGGGGAAGGGTCAGCCCCAGCATTTT.

V usage is TRBV19 and J usage is TRBJ2-7, with D maybe TRBD1 (6 bases). CDR1 LNHDA and CDR2 SQIVND come from the germline V gene (reference sequence). CDR3 length: 13 amino acids. Trimming pared 5 bases from V and 5 bases from J, leaving 13 bases between. CDR3 residues: CASSPRTVDEQYF. The CDR3 nucleotides read TGTGCCAGTAGTCCCCGGACAGTTGACGAGCAGTACTTC.

The rearrangement joins TRBV5-1 to TRBJ2-5; 11 bases align to TRBD1. Trimming took 3 bases from V and 3 from J; bases not matched to a gene: 4. Per the germline V gene, CDR1 is SGHRS and CDR2 is YFSETQ. The CDR3 is 15 residues long. The CDR3 coding sequence is TGCGCCAGCAGCTCCGGGACAGGGGGGAAAGAGACCCAGTACTTC. Its translation is CASSSGTGGKETQYF.

J is TRBJ2-6 and V is TRBV6-1; D is uncertain. CDR3 length: 15 residues. Between the trimmed V and J ends, which lost 0 bases and 2 bases, there was a span of 5 bases. Germline CDR1 MNHNS, CDR2 SASEGT. CDR3 DNA: TGTGCCAGCAGTGAAGCACGCCCTGGGGCCAACGTCCTGACTTTC. Protein sequence: CASSEARPGANVLTF.

The chain links TRBV19 to TRBJ2-1, with TRBD2 identical over 16 bases. This CDR3 has 18 residues. Per germline, CDR1 LNHDA and CDR2 SQIVND (reference sequence). Trimming at V came to 2 bases and at J to 8 bases, leaving 9 bases not matched to a gene. The chain's CDR3 is CASSIPPGLAGGPDEQFF. CDR3 sequence (DNA): TGTGCCAGTAGTATACCACCGGGACTAGCGGGAGGGCCCGATGAGCAGTTCTTC. Drawing the rest from reference TRBV19 and TRBJ2-1, the complete variable domain is DGGITQSPKYLFRKEGQNVTLSCEQNLNHDAMYWYRQDPGQGLRLIYYSQIVNDFQKGDIAEGYSVSREKKESFPLTVTSAQKNPTAFYLCASSIPPGLAGGPDEQFFGPGTRLTVL.

This chain joins TRBV5-4 and TRBJ2-2; D not resolved. V lost 6 bases to trimming and J lost 0 bases, with 6 bases between them. CDR1 and CDR2 (germline): SGHNT, YYREEE (reference sequence). The CDR3 is 13 residues long. CDR3: CASKDANTGELFF. CDR3 DNA sequence: TGTGCCAGCAAGGACGCGAACACCGGGGAGCTGTTTTTT.

This clone was found once. The rearrangement uses TRBV25-1 and TRBJ2-5; D is undetermined. The CDR3 loop spans 13 amino acids. Germline V CDR1 and CDR2: MGHDK, SYGVNS. V lost 4 bases and J 4 bases, leaving 10 bases between the germline ends. CDR3 in amino acids: CASSVSGRETQYF. The CDR3 DNA is TGTGCCAGCAGTGTTTCCGGAAGAGAGACCCAGTACTTC.